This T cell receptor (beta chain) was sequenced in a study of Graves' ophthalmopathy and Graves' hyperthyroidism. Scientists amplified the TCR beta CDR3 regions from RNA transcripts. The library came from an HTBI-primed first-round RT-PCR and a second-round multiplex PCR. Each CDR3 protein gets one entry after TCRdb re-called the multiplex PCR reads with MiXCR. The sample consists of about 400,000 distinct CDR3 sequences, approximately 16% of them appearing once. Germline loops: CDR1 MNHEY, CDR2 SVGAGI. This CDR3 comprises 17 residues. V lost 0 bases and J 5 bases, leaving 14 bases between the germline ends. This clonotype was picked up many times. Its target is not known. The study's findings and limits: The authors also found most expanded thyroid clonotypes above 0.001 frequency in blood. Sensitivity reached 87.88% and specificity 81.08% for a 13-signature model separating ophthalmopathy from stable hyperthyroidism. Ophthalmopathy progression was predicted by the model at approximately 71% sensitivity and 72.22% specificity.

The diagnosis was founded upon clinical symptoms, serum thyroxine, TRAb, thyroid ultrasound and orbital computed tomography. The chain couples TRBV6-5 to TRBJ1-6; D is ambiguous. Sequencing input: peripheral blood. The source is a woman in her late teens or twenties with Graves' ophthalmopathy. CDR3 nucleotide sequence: TGTGCCAGCAGTTACTCGAGCCTGGGAGACAATAATTCACCCCTCCACTTT. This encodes CASSYSSLGDNNSPLHF.